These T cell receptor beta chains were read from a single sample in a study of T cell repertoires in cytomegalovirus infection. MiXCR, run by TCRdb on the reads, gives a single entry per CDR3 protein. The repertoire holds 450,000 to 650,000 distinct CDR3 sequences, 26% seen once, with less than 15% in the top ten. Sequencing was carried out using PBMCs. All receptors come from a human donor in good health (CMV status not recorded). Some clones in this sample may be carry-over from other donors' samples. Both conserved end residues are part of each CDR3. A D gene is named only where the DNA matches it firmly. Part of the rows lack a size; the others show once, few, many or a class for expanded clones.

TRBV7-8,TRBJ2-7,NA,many,CASSKKETAGEQYF,TGTGCCAGCAGCAAAAAAGAGACTGCCGGCGAGCAGTACTTC
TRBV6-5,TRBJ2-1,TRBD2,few,CASSYSGRGRGNEQFF,TGTGCCAGCAGTTACTCTGGGCGCGGGAGGGGCAATGAGCAGTTCTTC
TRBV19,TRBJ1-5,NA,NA,CASGTTDRLNQPQHF,TGTGCCAGTGGAACAACGGACAGACTTAATCAGCCCCAGCATTTT
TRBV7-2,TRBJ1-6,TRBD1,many,CASLSTGSGYNSPLHF,TGTGCCAGCCTTTCGACAGGGTCAGGATATAATTCACCCCTCCACTTT
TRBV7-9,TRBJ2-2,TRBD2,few,CASSRGLAGDVGELFF,TGTGCCAGCAGCCGTGGACTAGCGGGAGACGTCGGGGAGCTGTTTTTT
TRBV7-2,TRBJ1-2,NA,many,CASSSFRSSNYGYTF,TGTGCCAGCAGCTCCTTCAGGAGCTCCAACTATGGCTACACCTTC
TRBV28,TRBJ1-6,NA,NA,CASRPDRGPNSPLHF,TGTGCCAGCAGACCCGACCGGGGACCTAATTCACCCCTCCACTTT
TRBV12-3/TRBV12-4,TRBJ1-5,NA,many,CASSFQGLYQPQHF,TGTGCCAGCAGTTTTCAGGGACTTTATCAGCCCCAGCATTTT
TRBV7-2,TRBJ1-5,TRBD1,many,CASSSQGGSVNQPQHF,TGTGCCAGCAGCTCTCAGGGGGGATCAGTCAATCAGCCCCAGCATTTT
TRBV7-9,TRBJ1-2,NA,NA,CASSFQPDHRDSHSYGYTF,TGTGCCAGCAGCTTCCAACCAGACCACCGGGACTCCCATTCCTATGGCTACACCTTC
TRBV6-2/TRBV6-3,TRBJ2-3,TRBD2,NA,CASRFPTSGGTDTQYF,TGTGCCAGCAGATTCCCAACTAGCGGAGGAACAGATACGCAGTATTTT
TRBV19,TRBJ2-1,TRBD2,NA,CASSQGPSGMYEQFF,TGTGCCAGTAGTCAAGGGCCTAGCGGGATGTATGAGCAGTTCTTC
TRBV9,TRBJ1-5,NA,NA,CASSARQPQHF,TGTGCCAGCAGCGCACGACAGCCCCAGCATTTT
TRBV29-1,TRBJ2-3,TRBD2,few,CSLTGGENTDTQYF,TGCAGCCTTACCGGGGGGGAGAATACAGATACGCAGTATTTT
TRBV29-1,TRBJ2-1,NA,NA,CSVLTGNSYNEQFF,TGCAGCGTTCTAACTGGGAACTCCTACAATGAGCAGTTCTTC
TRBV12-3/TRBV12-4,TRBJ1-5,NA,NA,CASSFGTSNQPQHF,TGTGCCAGCAGTTTTGGCACTAGCAATCAGCCCCAGCATTTT
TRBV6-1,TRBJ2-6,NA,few,CASSGLAGANVLTF,TGTGCCAGCAGTGGACTAGCTGGGGCCAACGTCCTGACTTTC
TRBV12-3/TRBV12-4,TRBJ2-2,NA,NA,CASSASDSNTGELFF,TGTGCCAGCAGCGCTAGCGACTCGAACACCGGGGAGCTGTTTTTT
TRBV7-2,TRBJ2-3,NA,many,CASSSRLGGTDTQYF,TGTGCCAGCAGCTCCAGACTAGGGGGAACAGATACGCAGTATTTT
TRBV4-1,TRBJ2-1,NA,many,CASTPGSSYNEQFF,TGCGCCAGCACCCCGGGGAGCTCCTACAATGAGCAGTTCTTC
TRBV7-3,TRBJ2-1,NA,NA,CASSLLLAGYNEQFF,TGTGCCAGCAGCTTACTCCTAGCTGGCTACAATGAGCAGTTCTTC
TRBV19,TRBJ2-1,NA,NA,CASSIPEAPLGRKQFF,TGTGCCAGTAGTATCCCAGAGGCCCCCTTGGGTAGGAAGCAGTTCTTC
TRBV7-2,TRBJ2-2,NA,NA,CASSPGGAGYTGELFF,TGTGCCAGCAGCCCAGGGGGGGCAGGGTACACCGGGGAGCTGTTTTTT
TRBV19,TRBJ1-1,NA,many,CASSIVNTEAFF,TGTGCCAGTAGTATTGTGAACACTGAAGCTTTCTTT
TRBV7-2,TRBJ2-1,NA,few,CASSLGLVVSFF,TGTGCCAGCAGCTTAGGACTAGTCGTCTCGTTCTTC
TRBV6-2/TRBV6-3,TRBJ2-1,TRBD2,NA,CASPRGWVDEQFF,TGTGCCAGCCCGCGGGGGTGGGTCGATGAGCAGTTCTTC
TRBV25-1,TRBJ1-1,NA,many,CASSETPPGSTEAFF,TGTGCCAGCAGTGAAACCCCACCAGGAAGCACTGAAGCTTTCTTT
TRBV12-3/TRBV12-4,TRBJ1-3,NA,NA,CASTAQGLGNTIYF,TGTGCCAGCACCGCACAGGGACTTGGAAACACCATATATTTT
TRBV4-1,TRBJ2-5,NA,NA,CASSQDGSLLKTQYF,TGCGCCAGCAGCCAAGACGGGAGTTTACTGAAGACCCAGTACTTC
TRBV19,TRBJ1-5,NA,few,CASSTAGYNQPQHF,TGTGCCAGTAGTACGGCGGGTTACAATCAGCCCCAGCATTTT
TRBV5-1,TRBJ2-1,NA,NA,CASSLGRDRNTDEQFF,TGCGCCAGCAGCTTGGGCCGGGACCGCAATACCGATGAGCAGTTCTTC
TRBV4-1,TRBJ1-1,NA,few,CASSQDDRTRTEAFF,TGCGCCAGCAGCCAAGACGACAGGACTCGGACTGAAGCTTTCTTT
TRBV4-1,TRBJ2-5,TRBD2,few,CASSQDPSGGLQETQYF,TGCGCCAGCAGCCAAGATCCTAGCGGGGGGCTTCAAGAGACCCAGTACTTC
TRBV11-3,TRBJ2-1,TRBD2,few,CASSLTSVGEQFF,TGTGCCAGCAGCTTGACTAGCGTAGGCGAGCAGTTCTTC
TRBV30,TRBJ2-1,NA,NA,CAWSRQAARSYNEQFF,TGTGCCTGGAGTCGTCAAGCGGCAAGATCCTACAATGAGCAGTTCTTC
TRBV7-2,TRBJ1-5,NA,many,CASSAPGGYQPQHF,TGTGCCAGCAGTGCACCGGGGGGGTATCAGCCCCAGCATTTT
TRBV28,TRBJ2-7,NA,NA,CASSFTGSEQYF,TGTGCCAGCAGTTTTACGGGAAGCGAGCAGTACTTC
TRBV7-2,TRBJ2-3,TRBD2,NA,CASSFRDYGTDTQYF,TGTGCCAGCAGCTTCCGGGACTATGGCACAGATACGCAGTATTTT
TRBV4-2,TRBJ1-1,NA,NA,CASSLTAGALTNTEAFF,TGTGCCAGCAGCCTCACCGCAGGGGCGCTTACCAACACTGAAGCTTTCTTT
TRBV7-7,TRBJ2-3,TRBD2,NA,CASSETSGPDTQYF,TGTGCCAGCAGCGAGACTAGCGGCCCAGATACGCAGTATTTT